This T cell receptor (beta chain) was obtained from a study of blood T cell repertoires in COVID-19. In the study overall: COVID-19 samples from acute and convalescent phases originated in the United States, Italy and Spain.

Trimming removed 6 bases from V and 0 bases from J; junction bases left unmatched: 0. Germline values: CDR1 SNHLY, CDR2 FYNNEI. The CDR3 is made up of 14 amino acids. The table came from immunoSEQ multiplex PCR; TCRdb's copy has only in-frame clones and leaves some out. Counted here are about 200,000 clones, 70% to 85% occurring once; the ten biggest clones make up approximately 10%. The genes are TRBV2 and TRBJ2-2; TRBD1 matches at 8 bases. This TCR came from a man aged 50 to 59 with active or convalescent COVID-19. The sequenced sample was peripheral blood. The CDR3 region is CASRDRANTGELFF. CDR3 DNA: TGTGCCAGCAGGGACAGGGCGAACACCGGGGAGCTGTTTTTT.